Sequencing of this T cell receptor beta chain was carried out in a study of technical replicates of blood from a handful of donors. The CDR3 contains 15 residues. Germline lookup yields CDR1 SGHNT and CDR2 YYREEE (reference sequence). Unmatched junction bases numbered 5, after V lost 3 bases and J lost 1 base. Generated by immunoSEQ multiplex PCR, the TCRdb table keeps only in-frame clones and is missing some. This table holds about 75,000 clones, roughly nine tenths found once. This receptor was obtained from a human donor in good health. Sequenced sample: T cells isolated from PBMCs. The V gene is TRBV5-4, the J gene TRBJ2-7; 9 nucleotides match TRBD1. CDR3 sequence reads: CASSWDREVSYEQYF. DNA of the CDR3: TGTGCCAGCAGCTGGGACAGGGAGGTATCCTACGAGCAGTACTTC. Combining the CDR3 with reference TRBV5-4 and TRBJ2-7 gives the whole variable domain ETGVTQSPTHLIKTRGQQVTLRCSSQSGHNTVSWYQQALGQGPQFIFQYYREEENGRGNFPPRFSGLQFPNYSSELNVNALELDDSALYLCASSWDREVSYEQYFGPGTRLTVT.